The entry below gives a single T cell receptor beta chain sequence along with its context. This clonotype was detected many times. What this receptor recognizes is not known. Base qualities are not at hand, and no much larger clone is one base apart. The TCR beta CDR3 regions were amplified from the RNA transcripts. The TCR CDR3 was subjected to a first round of RT-PCR using the HTBI primer set and the Qiagen OneStep RT-PCR kit. A second multiplex PCR round built the libraries, followed by size selection and purification. Sequencing of the libraries was done on an Illumina HiSeq2000 using paired-end 100 bp reads. The study's own analysis went as follows. SOAPnuke was used to process the raw data, throwing out any read that contained adapters or uncalled bases, had a mean Phred below 15, or lacked an exact constant-primer or identifier match. High-quality paired reads were merged using COPE v1.2.5, and each unique nucleotide sequence was defined as a clonotype. MiTCR v1.1 was used to align the clonotypes against IMGT TRBV, TRBD and TRBJ reference segments. Only V-J combinations with frequency above 0.0001, covering 99.2% of repertoires, were analysed. The TCS score was defined as F50 (clonal expansion) divided by E x V (chaos), with BLOSUM62-based TCRdist calculated between CDR3 peptides within each V-J. Welch's t-statistics and random forest reduced fewer than 600 V-J features to roughly 13, which were used in a naive Bayes classifier (R e1071). The public reads were quality trimmed at Q25 with fastp and then assembled into clones with MiXCR by TCRdb, keeping productive beta chains. A single entry per CDR3 protein holds the most common genes and DNA from its merged rows. The V and J calls here are based on TCRdb, not the publication. Across this sample there are 550,000 to 600,000 distinct CDR3 sequences, with 11% to 15% seen only once. The ten largest clones take up roughly 7.7% of the sample.

This entry comes from a study of T cells in Graves' hyperthyroidism and ophthalmopathy (dated by TCRdb to between 2019 and 2020). Describing the broader study: Peripheral blood was sampled at the time of initial diagnosis, prior to any treatment. To identify TCR V-J signatures that set the groups apart, the researchers used a discovery cohort of roughly 100 patients, made up of fewer than 50 with Graves' ophthalmopathy and 57 with stable Graves' hyperthyroidism. Prospective prediction of ophthalmopathy was tested in an independent validation cohort of 18 to 20 hyperthyroidism patients and 15 to 17 patients who later progressed to ophthalmopathy. The 95 to 100 discovery patients were divided at random into training and test sets in a 7:3 ratio. In addition, the study compared T-cell repertoires in thyroid tissue and in blood from five or six Graves' hyperthyroidism patients. After sampling, hyperthyroidism patients received methimazole starting at 30 mg daily, and ophthalmopathy patients received high-dose intravenous methylprednisolone. The paper reports TCR Vbeta CDR3 sequencing of more than 120 peripheral blood samples: approximately 43 ophthalmopathy, roughly 80 hyperthyroidism and 17 progressor patients.

Ophthalmopathy patients had moderately to severely active disease, with a Clinical Activity Score of 3 or more, a NOSPECS grade of 4 or more, and a disease duration of less than 3 months. Any patient with an uncontrolled infection, another autoimmune disease, pregnancy or lactation was excluded. Diagnoses were established on the basis of clinical symptoms, serum thyroxine and TRAb, thyroid ultrasound, and orbital computed tomography. Ficoll-Paque density gradient centrifugation was used to isolate PBMCs from around 10 ml of fresh peripheral blood. Trizol reagent was used to extract total RNA, and RNA quality was then checked on an Agilent 2100 Bioanalyzer. Broad study findings and their caveats: Ophthalmopathy was separated from stable hyperthyroidism by a 13 V-J signature model, with over 85% sensitivity and roughly 81% specificity obtained in cross-validation and 80%/75% obtained in testing. In validation, the model predicted progression to ophthalmopathy with around 71% sensitivity and less than 80% specificity, a median of about 6 months before onset. Most expanded thyroid clonotypes (frequency above 0.001) were also detected in blood, suggesting blood repertoires may reflect thyroid immune responses. No statistical method was used to set the sample size in advance, and investigators knew the group allocation.

This sequence was found in a woman aged 18-35 years with Graves' ophthalmopathy. The sample was blood.

This receptor carries the CDR3 CSVEDPLDRNTYNEQFF. The DNA sequence follows: TGCAGCGTTGAAGATCCTCTTGACAGGAATACCTACAATGAGCAGTTCTTC. This chain is built from TRBV29-1 and TRBJ2-1; matching of 6 bases hints at TRBD1 as the D gene. V is shortened by 0 bases, J by 2 bases, and the region joining them spans 17 bases. In the germline V gene, CDR1 corresponds to SQVTM and CDR2 to ANQGSEA. The CDR3 measures 17 amino acids from cysteine to phenylalanine. Just CDR3 DNA is preserved here, 51 bases in frame from base 1.